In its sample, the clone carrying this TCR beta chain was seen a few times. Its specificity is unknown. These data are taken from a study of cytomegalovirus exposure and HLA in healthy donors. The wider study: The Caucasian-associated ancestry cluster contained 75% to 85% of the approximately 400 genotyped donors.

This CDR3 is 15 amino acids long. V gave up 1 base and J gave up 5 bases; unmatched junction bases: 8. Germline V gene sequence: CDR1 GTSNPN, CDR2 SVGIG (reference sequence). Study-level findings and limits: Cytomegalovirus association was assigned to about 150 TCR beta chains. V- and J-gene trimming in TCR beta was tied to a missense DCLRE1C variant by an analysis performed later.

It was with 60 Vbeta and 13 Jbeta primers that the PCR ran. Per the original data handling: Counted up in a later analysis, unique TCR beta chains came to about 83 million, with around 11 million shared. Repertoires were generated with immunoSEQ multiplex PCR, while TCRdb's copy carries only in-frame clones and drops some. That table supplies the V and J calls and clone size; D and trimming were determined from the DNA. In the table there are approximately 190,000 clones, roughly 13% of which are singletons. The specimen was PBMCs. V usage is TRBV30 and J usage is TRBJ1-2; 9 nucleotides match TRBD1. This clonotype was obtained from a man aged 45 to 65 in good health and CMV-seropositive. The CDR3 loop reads CAWSAHRGQGYGYTF. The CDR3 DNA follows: TGTGCCTGGAGTGCCCACAGGGGGCAGGGGTATGGCTACACCTTC.